The source of this TCR beta chain is a study of T cells in women clearing cervical HPV infection (dated by TCRdb to 2017 to 2018). As for the study more broadly: Cases were roughly 23 women with histologically confirmed HPV16-related CIN3 or worse, including a couple of invasive cancers. Controls were 25 women whose single incident HPV16 infection cleared within 12 months without precancer or cancer developing. Case blood was taken at the visit when the lesion was first identified, whereas control blood was taken when infection was no longer detected. For cases, the median interval between lesion detection and blood sampling was around 150 days, with an interquartile range of roughly 80 to 230 days. Because only a few women had HLA typing data, the possibility that HLA type acted as a confounder could not be ruled out. Nested within Costa Rica's Guanacaste HPV Natural History Study, an exploratory proof-of-principle case-control study compared TCR repertoires across cervical HPV16 outcomes. Cases and controls were matched on age within five years and on year of sample collection. Cases had a median age of approximately 34 years and controls had a median age of around 40, with no significant differences in baseline characteristics. The parent cohort enrolled roughly 9,300 women aged 18 or older in Guanacaste, Costa Rica, in about 1993 to 1994 and followed the women for 6 to 7 years. Five blinded duplicates per group were added as quality controls, so that approximately 60 samples were obtained: 50 or so participants and around 10 replicates. General study outcomes and caveats: Cases had lower TRBV6-7 relative abundance than controls (about 0.1% versus 0.15%; Bonferroni P = 0.0008). Because T-cell numbers per sample were unknown, differences in richness could reflect varying T-cell content rather than repertoire biology. TCR repertoire richness was significantly higher in CIN3+ cases than in controls across sequencing depths, while evenness did not differ. Random forest classifiers combining richness and V gene abundances distinguished cases from controls with an estimated AUC of 0.8 to 0.9. The cross-sectional design could not show whether associations preceded infection or resulted from it; effector/memory subsets and HPV-specific T cells were not isolated.

As for this clone: Its specific antigen is unknown. From the germline J gene comes the end of the CDR3, since the read stops 3 residues before it.

Compared with germline, V lacks 7 bases and J lacks 0 bases; bases without a gene match: 11. The CDR3 covers 17 residues, taking in both the cysteine and the phenylalanine. The 42 bases shown cover part of the CDR3, and their frame starts at base 1. CDR1 and CDR2 were assigned from the germline V gene as MDHEN and SYDVKM. TCR beta CDR3 regions were amplified by multiplex PCR from an average of about 1,300 ng genomic DNA per sample using the immunoSEQ assay. To correct primer bias, the assay used a complete synthetic TCR repertoire to set an amplification baseline. Amplicons were sequenced on the Illumina platform. The study's processing was this. Sequences were error-corrected by clustering with frequency ratios and a modified nearest-neighbor algorithm, then analyzed in the immunoSEQ Analyzer with IMGT gene definitions. TCR richness and evenness were averaged over 20 rarefaction repeats at each rarefaction depth, excluding samples with fewer sequences than the depth. Relative abundances of V, D and J genes were compared between groups using Wilcoxon rank sum tests, with FDR correction applied. In the blinded duplicates, the intraclass correlation was less than 97% for TCR richness and averaged 76.4% across 55 to 75 gene segments. TCRdb provides this immuneACCESS table in a form limited to in-frame rearrangements. Some clones are lacking; in checked studies, under half of them reflect an unresolved V gene, and why the rest are absent is not known. That table is the source of V, J and clone size, and D and trimming were worked out from the DNA. The sample table on file contains about 30,000 clones. About 7.1% of the sample belongs to the ten largest clones.

Every participant had a single incident cervical HPV16 infection, and women with prevalent HPV16 infections were excluded. Cervical HPV DNA was detected with MY09/MY11 PCR, and genotyping was done with dot-blot hybridization. Around 15 mL of heparinized blood were centrifuged, and the buffy coat was split into aliquots, frozen at -30 degrees C, and then kept at -80 degrees C. QIAGEN kits were used to extract genomic DNA from the buffy coat specimens. The sample taken for sequencing was blood buffy coat. The TCR originated in a woman aged 18 to 75 with a cervical HPV16 infection that either progressed to CIN3+ or cleared (not recorded which). Recombination joined TRBV28 with TRBJ2-7; TRBD2 fits 11 bases in the junction. The sequenced CDR3 bases are TGTGCCAGCACCGTTAATAGCGGGGGGGTTAGCTCCTACGAG. Translated, this is CASTVNSGGVSSYE. From start to end, the CDR3 is CASTVNSGGVSSYEQYF.